Reported below is one T cell receptor (beta chain). What it recognizes is unknown. There was relapse after autologous stem cell transplantation in every patient, and there was variation in brentuximab vedotin exposure. Best responses fell into complete response, partial response or progressive disease. The data belong to a study of PD-1 blockade in classical Hodgkin lymphoma. Points from the study as a whole: In CD4+ cells, TCR diversity went up significantly by C4D1, but in CD8+ cells it did not.

Trimming took off 1 base at V and 3 bases at J, with 17 bases between the two ends. The CDR3 runs 17 residues. Germline CDR1 reads SGHRS; CDR2 reads YFSETQ. Measured with immunoSEQ multiplex PCR; TCRdb has only the in-frame clones, and not every one. The repertoire holds some 30,000 clones, less than 80% seen once, with over 2.5% in the top ten. The chain links TRBV5-1 to TRBJ1-3, with D possibly matching TRBD1 (5 bases). The sequenced sample was peripheral blood mononuclear cells (PBMCs), obtained before the second cycle of nivolumab. This receptor was taken from a human donor with classical Hodgkin lymphoma. In DNA form, the CDR3 reads TGCGCCAGCAGCTTGCAGGGTCCAGGGCGATATGGAAACACCATATATTTT. Encoded protein: CASSLQGPGRYGNTIYF.